This TCR beta chain was captured by sequencing in a study of radiotherapy plus CTLA-4 blockade in lung cancer. Looking at the study overall: Objective responses were seen in over 15% of patients, disease control in 25% to 35%. Study outcomes and limitations: In blood, tumor-derived TCR clones expanded after radiotherapy plus ipilimumab.

The sample holds one count of this clone. No antigen is known for it. Profiled with immunoSEQ multiplex PCR; TCRdb holds only in-frame clones, not every one. The sample carries 120,000 or so clones, nearly 80% recorded once. This CDR3 has 14 residues. CDR1 KGHSH and CDR2 LQKENI come from the germline V gene. V lost 3 bases to trimming and J lost 10 bases, with 16 bases between them. The sequence was collected from a human donor with non-small cell lung cancer who had a partial response to radiotherapy plus ipilimumab. This specimen was peripheral blood, taken from a patient treated with radiotherapy plus ipilimumab. The V call is TRBV18, the J call TRBJ2-1, with D perhaps TRBD2 (6 bases). The CDR3 loop is CASSPSGLQLEQFF. CDR3 sequence (DNA): TGTGCCAGCTCACCCTCGGGACTCCAGCTCGAGCAGTTCTTC.